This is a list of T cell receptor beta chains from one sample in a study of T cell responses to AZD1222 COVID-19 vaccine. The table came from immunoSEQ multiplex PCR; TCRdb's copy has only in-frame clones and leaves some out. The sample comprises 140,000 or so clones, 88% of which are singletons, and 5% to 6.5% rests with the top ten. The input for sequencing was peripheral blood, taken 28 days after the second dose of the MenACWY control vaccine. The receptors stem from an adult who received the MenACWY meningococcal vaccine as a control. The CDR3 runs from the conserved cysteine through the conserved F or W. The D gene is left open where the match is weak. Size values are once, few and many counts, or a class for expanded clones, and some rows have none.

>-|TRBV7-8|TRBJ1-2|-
CASSRLTENYGYTF
TGTGCCAGCAGCCGACTAACAGAAAACTATGGCTACACCTTC
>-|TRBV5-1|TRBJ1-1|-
CASSLEGPSSTEAFF
TGCGCCAGCAGCTTGGAAGGCCCGAGTAGCACTGAAGCTTTCTTT
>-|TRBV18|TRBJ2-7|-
CASSPNLGMVSYEQYF
TGTGCCAGCTCACCAAATTTAGGGATGGTCTCCTACGAGCAGTACTTC
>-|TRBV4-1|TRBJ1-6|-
CASGSQGYNSPLHF
TGCGCCAGCGGGTCGCAGGGGTATAATTCACCCCTCCACTTT
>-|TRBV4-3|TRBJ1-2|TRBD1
CASSHTGQAYGYTF
TGCGCCAGCAGCCACACAGGACAGGCGTATGGCTACACCTTC
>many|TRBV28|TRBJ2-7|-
CAWGRREQYF
TGTGCCTGGGGGCGGAGAGAGCAGTACTTC
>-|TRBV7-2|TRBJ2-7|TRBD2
CASSFIGTSGGTYEQYF
TGTGCCAGCAGCTTCATCGGGACTAGCGGGGGGACCTACGAGCAGTACTTC
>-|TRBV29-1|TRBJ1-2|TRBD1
CSAKPLQGADGYTF
TGCAGCGCTAAACCTCTACAGGGGGCAGATGGCTACACCTTC
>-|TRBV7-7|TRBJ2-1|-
CASSSQGPWDEQFF
TGTGCTAGCAGCTCCCAGGGACCATGGGATGAGCAGTTCTTC
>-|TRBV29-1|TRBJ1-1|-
CSVAFGLNTEAFF
TGCAGCGTCGCCTTCGGACTGAACACTGAAGCTTTCTTT